The TCR beta chain under discussion was sequenced for a study of CD8 T cells in ankylosing spondylitis. Making use of molecular barcodes, quantitative 5'-RACE generated TCR beta libraries. A single record per CDR3 protein comes from TCRdb applying MiXCR to the 5' RACE reads. Of approximately 140,000 distinct CDR3 sequences detected, 17% appear once; the ten largest clones hold roughly 30%. CDR1 and CDR2 from the germline V gene are SNHLY and FYNNEI. The CDR3 covers 14 residues. Trimming took 3 bases from V and 5 from J, leaving 13 bases between them. Whole-study findings and limits: What appeared characteristic of ankylosing spondylitis blood was a TCR beta motif of under 10 highly homologous variants.

This clonotype turned up a few times. Its antigen is undetermined. The clonotype was recovered from a male donor with ankylosing spondylitis. Source material: blood, either unsorted or a sorted T cell fraction (not recorded which). The chain is built from TRBV2 and TRBJ2-5; D call uncertain. For the CDR3, the DNA is TGTGCCAGCAGTGATGAACTGAGTGGGGAGACCCAGTACTTC. Translating it yields CASSDELSGETQYF.